This T cell receptor beta chain is from a study of blood T cell repertoires in COVID-19. The method was immunoSEQ multiplex PCR; TCRdb's version includes in-frame clones alone and lacks a portion of them. The repertoire holds fewer than 150,000 clones, about four fifths seen once, with 7.5% to 8.5% in the top ten. CDR1 is SGHAT, CDR2 FQNNGV, per germline. With 2 bases clipped from V and 7 bases from J, the junction kept 2 bases outside the gene matches. The CDR3 covers 15 residues. Material for sequencing was peripheral blood. The chain has TRBV11-2 and TRBJ2-1; 13 bases line up with TRBD2. The receptor was derived from a human donor in a cohort sampled during active COVID-19. Here the CDR3 DNA reads TGTGCCAGCAGCTTAACTAGCGGGGGGGGGAATGAGCAGTTCTTC. It encodes CASSLTSGGGNEQFF.